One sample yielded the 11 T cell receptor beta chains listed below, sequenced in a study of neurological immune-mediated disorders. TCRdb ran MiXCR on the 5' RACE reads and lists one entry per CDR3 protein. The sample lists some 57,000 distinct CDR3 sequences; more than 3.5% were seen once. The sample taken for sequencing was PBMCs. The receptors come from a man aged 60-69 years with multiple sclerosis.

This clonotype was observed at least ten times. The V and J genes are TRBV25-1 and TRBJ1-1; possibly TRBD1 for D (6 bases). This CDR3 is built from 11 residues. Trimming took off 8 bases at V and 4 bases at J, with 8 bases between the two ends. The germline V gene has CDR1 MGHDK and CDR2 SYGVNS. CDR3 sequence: CASRRGTEAFF. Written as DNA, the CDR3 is TGTGCCAGCCGCAGGGGCACTGAAGCTTTCTTT.

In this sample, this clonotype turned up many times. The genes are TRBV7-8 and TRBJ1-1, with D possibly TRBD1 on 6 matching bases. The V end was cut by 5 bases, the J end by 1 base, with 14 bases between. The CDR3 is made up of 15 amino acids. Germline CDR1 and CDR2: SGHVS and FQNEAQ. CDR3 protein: CASSPYRAQNTEAFF. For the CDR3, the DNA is TGTGCCAGCAGCCCTTACAGGGCACAGAACACTGAAGCTTTCTTT.

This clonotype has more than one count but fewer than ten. Here the CDR3 DNA reads TGTGCCAGCAGCCAATCCCCCCCGACTATGAACACTGAAGCTTTCTTT. Its protein is CASSQSPPTMNTEAFF. The rearrangement uses TRBV3-1 and TRBJ1-1; D not resolved. Trimming left V 2 bases short and J 0 bases short, with 13 bases between. Germline V CDR1 and CDR2: LGHDT, YNNKEL (reference sequence). The CDR3 runs to 16 residues.

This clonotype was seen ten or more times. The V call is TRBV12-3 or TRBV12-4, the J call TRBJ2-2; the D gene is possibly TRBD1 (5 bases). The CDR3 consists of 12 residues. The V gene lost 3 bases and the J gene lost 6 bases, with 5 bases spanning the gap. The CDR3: CASSFRAGELFF. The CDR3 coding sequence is TGTGCCAGCAGTTTCAGGGCCGGGGAGCTGTTTTTT.

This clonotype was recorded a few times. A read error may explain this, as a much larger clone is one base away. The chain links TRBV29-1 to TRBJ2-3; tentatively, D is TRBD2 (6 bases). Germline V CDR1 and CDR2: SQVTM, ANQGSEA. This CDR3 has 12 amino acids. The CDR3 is CGVEGGTDTQYF. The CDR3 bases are TGCGGCGTCGAGGGAGGTACAGATACGCAGTATTTT.

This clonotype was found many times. The CDR3 DNA is TGCGCCAGCAGCTTGGTAAGGGGCTACGAGCAGTACTTC. It codes for CASSLVRGYEQYF. The chain carries TRBV5-1 and TRBJ2-7, with D perhaps TRBD1 (5 bases). Germline lookup yields CDR1 SGHRS and CDR2 YFSETQ. CDR3 size: 13 residues. Deletions cut 0 bases from V and 3 bases from J, with 7 bases between.

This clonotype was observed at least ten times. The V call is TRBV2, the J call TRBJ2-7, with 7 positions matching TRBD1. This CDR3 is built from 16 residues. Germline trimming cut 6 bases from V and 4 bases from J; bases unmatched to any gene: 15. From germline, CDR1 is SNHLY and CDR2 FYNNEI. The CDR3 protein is CASRGAPDRQYYEQYF. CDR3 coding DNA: TGTGCCAGCAGGGGGGCTCCGGACAGGCAATATTACGAGCAGTACTTC.

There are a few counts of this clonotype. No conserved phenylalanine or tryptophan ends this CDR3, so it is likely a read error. The CDR3 DNA reads TGCGCCAGCAGCCAAAATCAGAAAAGAGAAGAGCAGTACAAC. Protein product: CASSQNQKREEQYN. V and J are TRBV4-1 and TRBJ2-7; D not certain. The CDR3 has 14 residues. V lost 2 bases to trimming and J lost 7 bases, with 15 bases between them. Germline CDR1 is MGHRA and CDR2 is YSYEKL.

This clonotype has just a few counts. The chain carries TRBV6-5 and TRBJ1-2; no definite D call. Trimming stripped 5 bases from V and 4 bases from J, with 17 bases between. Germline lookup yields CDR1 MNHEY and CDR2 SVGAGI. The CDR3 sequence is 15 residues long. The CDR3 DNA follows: TGTGCCAGCAGTGGTGACTTAACAAAACTCTATGGCTACACCTTC. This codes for CASSGDLTKLYGYTF.

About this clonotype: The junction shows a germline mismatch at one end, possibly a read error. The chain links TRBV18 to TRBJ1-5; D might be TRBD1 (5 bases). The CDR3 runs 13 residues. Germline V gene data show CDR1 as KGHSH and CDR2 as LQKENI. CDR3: CASSPDRDQHQHF. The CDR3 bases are TGTGCCAGCTCACCCGACAGAGATCAGCACCAGCATTTT. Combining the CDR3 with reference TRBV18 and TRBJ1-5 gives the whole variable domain NAGVMQNPRHLVRRRGQEARLRCSPMKGHSHVYWYRQLPEEGLKFMVYLQKENIIDESGMPKERFSAEFPKEGPSILRIQQVVRGDSAAYFCASSPDRDQHQHFGDGTRLSIL.

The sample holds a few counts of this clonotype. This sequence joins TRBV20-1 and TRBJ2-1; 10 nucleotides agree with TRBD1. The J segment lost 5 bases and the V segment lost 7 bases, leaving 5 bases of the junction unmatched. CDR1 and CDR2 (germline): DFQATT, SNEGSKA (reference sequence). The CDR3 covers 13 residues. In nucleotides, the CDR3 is TGCAGTGTCCCGGGACAGGGGAACAATGAGCAGTTCTTC. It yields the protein CSVPGQGNNEQFF.